Reported below is one TCR beta chain. J gave up 5 bases and V 7 bases, and 20 bases lay outside the gene matches. The CDR3 is 18 residues long. Germline V gene data show CDR1 as SEHNR and CDR2 as FQNEAQ (reference sequence). Sequenced by immunoSEQ multiplex PCR; TCRdb stores in-frame clones only, minus some. The table shows about 1 million clones, with around four fifths occurring only once. These data originate in a study of shared clonotypes between healthy human individuals. Looking at the study overall: Three men and a couple of women, aged 18 to 49, were donors.

The chain uses TRBV7-9 and TRBJ2-5, with 9 bases identical to TRBD2. This receptor was taken from a man aged 18 to 35 in good health. The sample consisted of memory CD4+ T cells sorted from blood. As to subset: CD45RA-negative fraction. CDR3 in DNA: TGTGCCAGCACCACTGGACAGACCCGACTAGCGGTGAAGGAGACCCAGTACTTC. It translates to CASTTGQTRLAVKETQYF.